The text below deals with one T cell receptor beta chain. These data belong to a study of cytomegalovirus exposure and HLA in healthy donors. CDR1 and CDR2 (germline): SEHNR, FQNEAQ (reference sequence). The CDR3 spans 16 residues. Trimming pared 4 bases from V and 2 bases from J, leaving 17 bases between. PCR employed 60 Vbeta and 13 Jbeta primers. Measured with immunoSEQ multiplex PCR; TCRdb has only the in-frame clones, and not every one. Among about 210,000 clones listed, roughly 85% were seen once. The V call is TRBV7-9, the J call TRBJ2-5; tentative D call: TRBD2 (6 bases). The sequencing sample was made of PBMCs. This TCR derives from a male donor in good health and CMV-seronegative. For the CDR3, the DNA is TGTGCCAGCAGCTCGGGGGACCGGGGCCTACAAGAGACCCAGTACTTC. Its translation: CASSSGDRGLQETQYF. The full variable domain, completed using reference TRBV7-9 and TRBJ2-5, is DTGVSQNPRHKITKRGQNVTFRCDPISEHNRLYWYRQTLGQGPEFLTYFQNEAQLEKSRLLSDRFSAERPKGSFSTLEIQRTEQGDSAMYLCASSSGDRGLQETQYFGPGTRLLVL.